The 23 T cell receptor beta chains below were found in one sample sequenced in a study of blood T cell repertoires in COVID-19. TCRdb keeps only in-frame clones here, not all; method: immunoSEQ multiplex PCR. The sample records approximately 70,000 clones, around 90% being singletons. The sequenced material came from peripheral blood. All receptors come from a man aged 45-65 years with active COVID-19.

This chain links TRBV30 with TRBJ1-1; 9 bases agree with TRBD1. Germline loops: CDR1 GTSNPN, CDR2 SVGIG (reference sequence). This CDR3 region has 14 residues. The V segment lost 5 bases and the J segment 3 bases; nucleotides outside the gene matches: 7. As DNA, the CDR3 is TGTGCCTGGCAAAAAGGACAGGGGTACACTGAAGCTTTCTTT. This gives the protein CAWQKGQGYTEAFF. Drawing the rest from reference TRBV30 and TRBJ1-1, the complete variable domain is SQTIHQWPATLVQPVGSPLSLECTVEGTSNPNLYWYRQAAGRGLQLLFYSVGIGQISSEVPQNLSASRPQDRQFILSSKKLLLSDSGFYLCAWQKGQGYTEAFFGQGTRLTVV.

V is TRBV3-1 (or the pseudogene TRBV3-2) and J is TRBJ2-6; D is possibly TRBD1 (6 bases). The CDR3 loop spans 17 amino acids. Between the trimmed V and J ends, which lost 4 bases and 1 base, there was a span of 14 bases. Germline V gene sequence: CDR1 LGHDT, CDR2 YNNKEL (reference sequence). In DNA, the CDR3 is TGTGCCAGCAGCCCGAAGGCCACAGGGTCTGGGGCCAACGTCCTGACTTTC. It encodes CASSPKATGSGANVLTF.

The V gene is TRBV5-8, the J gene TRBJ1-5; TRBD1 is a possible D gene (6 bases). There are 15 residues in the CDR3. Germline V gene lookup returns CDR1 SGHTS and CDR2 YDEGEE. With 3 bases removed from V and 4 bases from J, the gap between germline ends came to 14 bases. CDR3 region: CASSSRTAENQPQHF. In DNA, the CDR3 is TGTGCCAGCAGCTCCCGGACAGCCGAGAATCAGCCCCAGCATTTT.

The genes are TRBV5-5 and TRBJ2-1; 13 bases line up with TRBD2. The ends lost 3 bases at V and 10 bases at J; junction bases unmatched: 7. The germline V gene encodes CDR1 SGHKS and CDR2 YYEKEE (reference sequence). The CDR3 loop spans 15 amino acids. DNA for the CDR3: TGTGCCAGCAGCTCGGGACTAGCGGGATTCGACGAGCAGTTCTTC. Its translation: CASSSGLAGFDEQFF.

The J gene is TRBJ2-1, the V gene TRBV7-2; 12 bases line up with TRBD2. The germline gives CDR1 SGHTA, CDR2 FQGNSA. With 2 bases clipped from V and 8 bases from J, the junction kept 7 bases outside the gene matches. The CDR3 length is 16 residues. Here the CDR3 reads CASSLNLAGGRDEQFF. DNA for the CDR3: TGTGCCAGCAGCTTAAACCTAGCGGGAGGGAGAGATGAGCAGTTCTTC.

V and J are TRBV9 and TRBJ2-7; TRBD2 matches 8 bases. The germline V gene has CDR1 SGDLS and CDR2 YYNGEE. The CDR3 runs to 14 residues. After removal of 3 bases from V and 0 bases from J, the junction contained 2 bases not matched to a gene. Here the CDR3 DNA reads TGTGCCAGCAGCGAGACTAGCGTCTCCTACGAGCAGTACTTC. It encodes CASSETSVSYEQYF.

The CDR3 reads CSGFFRGGGETQYF. The CDR3 DNA follows: TGCAGCGGCTTTTTTAGGGGAGGAGGAGAGACCCAGTACTTC. The chain employs TRBV29-1 and TRBJ2-5, with a weak D call TRBD2 (6 bases). Germline CDR1 SQVTM, CDR2 ANQGSEA. With 7 bases removed from V and 4 bases from J, the gap between germline ends came to 19 bases. The CDR3 totals 14 residues.

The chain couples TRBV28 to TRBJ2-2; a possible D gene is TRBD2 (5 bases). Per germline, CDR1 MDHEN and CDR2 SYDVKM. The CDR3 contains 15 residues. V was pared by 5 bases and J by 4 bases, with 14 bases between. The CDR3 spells CASSRGGASTGELFF. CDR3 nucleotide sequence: TGTGCCAGCAGTCGGGGTGGAGCAAGCACCGGGGAGCTGTTTTTT.

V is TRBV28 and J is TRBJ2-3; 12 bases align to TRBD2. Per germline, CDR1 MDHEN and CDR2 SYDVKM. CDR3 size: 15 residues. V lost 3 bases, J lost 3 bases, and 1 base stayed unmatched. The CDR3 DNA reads TGTGCCAGCAGTTTTACTAGCGGGGGGACAGATACGCAGTATTTT. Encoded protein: CASSFTSGGTDTQYF.

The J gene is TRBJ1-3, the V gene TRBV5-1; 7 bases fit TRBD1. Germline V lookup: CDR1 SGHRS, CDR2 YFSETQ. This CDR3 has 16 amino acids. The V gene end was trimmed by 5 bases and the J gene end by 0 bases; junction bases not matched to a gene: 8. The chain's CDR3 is CASSLTGTSSGNTIYF. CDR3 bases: TGCGCCAGCAGTCTGACAGGGACTAGCTCTGGAAACACCATATATTTT.

In nucleotides, the CDR3 is TGTGCCAGCAGTTCCGTATACGAGCAGTACTTC. Translated: CASSSVYEQYF. This chain joins TRBV27 and TRBJ2-7; D gene unclear. CDR1 and CDR2 (germline): MNHEY, SMNVEV (reference sequence). The CDR3 covers 11 residues. V lost 4 bases to trimming and J lost 4 bases, with 5 bases between them.

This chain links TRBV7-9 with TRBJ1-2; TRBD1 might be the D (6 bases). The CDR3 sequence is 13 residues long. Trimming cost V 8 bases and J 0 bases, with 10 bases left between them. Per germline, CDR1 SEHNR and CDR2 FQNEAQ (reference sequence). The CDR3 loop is CASSDRTNYGYTF. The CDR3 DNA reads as TGTGCCAGCTCGGACAGAACTAACTATGGCTACACCTTC. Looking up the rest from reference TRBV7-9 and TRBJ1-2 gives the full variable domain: DTGVSQNPRHKITKRGQNVTFRCDPISEHNRLYWYRQTLGQGPEFLTYFQNEAQLEKSRLLSDRFSAERPKGSFSTLEIQRTEQGDSAMYLCASSDRTNYGYTFGSGTRLTVV.

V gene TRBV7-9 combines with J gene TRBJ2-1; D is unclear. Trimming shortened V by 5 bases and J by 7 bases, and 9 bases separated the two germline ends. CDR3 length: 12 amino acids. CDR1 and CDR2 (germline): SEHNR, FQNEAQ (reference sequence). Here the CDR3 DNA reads TGTGCCAGCAGCCCACGGGTAAATGAGCAGTTCTTC. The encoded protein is CASSPRVNEQFF.

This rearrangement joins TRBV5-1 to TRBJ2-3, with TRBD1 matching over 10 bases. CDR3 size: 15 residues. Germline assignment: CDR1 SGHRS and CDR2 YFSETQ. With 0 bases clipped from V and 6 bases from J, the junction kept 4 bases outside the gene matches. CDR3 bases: TGCGCCAGCAGCTTGGGACAGGGGGCTTGGGATACGCAGTATTTT. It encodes CASSLGQGAWDTQYF.

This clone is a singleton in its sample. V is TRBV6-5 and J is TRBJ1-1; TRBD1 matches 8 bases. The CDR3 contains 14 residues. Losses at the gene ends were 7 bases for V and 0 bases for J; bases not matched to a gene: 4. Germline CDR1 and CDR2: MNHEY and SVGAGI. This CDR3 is CASKTGVMNTEAFF. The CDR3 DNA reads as TGTGCCAGCAAGACAGGGGTAATGAACACTGAAGCTTTCTTT.

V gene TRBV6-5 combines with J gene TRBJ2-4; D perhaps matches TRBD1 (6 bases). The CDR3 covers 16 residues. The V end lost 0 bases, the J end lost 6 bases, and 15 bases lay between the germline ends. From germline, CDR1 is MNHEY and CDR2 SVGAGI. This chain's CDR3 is CASSYSRQGPVNIQYF. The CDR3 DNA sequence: TGTGCCAGCAGTTACTCTAGGCAGGGGCCCGTAAACATTCAGTACTTC.

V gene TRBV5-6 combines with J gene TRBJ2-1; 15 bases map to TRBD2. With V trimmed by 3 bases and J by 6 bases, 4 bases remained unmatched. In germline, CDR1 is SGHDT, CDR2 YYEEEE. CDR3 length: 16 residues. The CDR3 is CASSWTSGGARNEQFF. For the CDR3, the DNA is TGTGCCAGCAGCTGGACTAGCGGGGGGGCTCGCAATGAGCAGTTCTTC.

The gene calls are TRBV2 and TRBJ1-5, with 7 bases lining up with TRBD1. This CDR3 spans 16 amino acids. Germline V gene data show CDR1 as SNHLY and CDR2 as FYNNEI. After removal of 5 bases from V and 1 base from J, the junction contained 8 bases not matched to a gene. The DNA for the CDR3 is TGTGCCAGCAGTCCCCTACCGGGACAGAGCAATCAGCCCCAGCATTTT. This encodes CASSPLPGQSNQPQHF.

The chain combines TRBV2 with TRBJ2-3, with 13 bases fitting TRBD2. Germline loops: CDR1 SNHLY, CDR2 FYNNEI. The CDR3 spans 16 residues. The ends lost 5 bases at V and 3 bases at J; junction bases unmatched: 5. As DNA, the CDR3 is TGTGCCAGCAGTCGAGGGACTAGCGGGAAAACAGATACGCAGTATTTT. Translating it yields CASSRGTSGKTDTQYF.

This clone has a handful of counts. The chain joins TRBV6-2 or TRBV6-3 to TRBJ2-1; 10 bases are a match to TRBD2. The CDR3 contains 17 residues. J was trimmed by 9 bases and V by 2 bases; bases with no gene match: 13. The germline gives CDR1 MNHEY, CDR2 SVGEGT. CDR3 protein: CASSYGLSGGAKSEQFF. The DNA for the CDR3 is TGTGCCAGCAGTTACGGATTGAGCGGGGGGGCCAAATCTGAGCAGTTCTTC.

The CDR3 is CASSLGVGQTLTGYTF. The CDR3 DNA sequence: TGCGCCAGCAGCTTGGGTGTGGGACAGACCCTTACTGGCTACACCTTC. This rearrangement joins TRBV5-1 to TRBJ1-2; 7 bases match TRBD1. Trimming at V came to 0 bases and at J to 7 bases, leaving 12 bases not matched to a gene. From germline, CDR1 is SGHRS and CDR2 YFSETQ. The CDR3 contains 16 residues.

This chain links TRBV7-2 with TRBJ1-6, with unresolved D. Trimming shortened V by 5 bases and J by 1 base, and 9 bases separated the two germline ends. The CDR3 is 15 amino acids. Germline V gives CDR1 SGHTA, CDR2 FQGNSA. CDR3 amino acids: CASSARVSYNSPLHF. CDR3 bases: TGTGCCAGCAGCGCCCGGGTGTCCTATAATTCACCCCTCCACTTT.

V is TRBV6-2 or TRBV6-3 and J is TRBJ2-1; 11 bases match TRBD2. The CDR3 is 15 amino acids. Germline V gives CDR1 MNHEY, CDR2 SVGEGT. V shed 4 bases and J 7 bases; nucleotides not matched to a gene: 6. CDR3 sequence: CASSLHASGRNEQFF. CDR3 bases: TGTGCCAGCAGTTTACACGCTAGCGGGAGGAATGAGCAGTTCTTC.